The 10 T cell receptor beta chains below come from one sample, sequenced in a study of human T cells and chemical hapten exposure. TCRdb independently ran MiXCR on the RACE reads; one entry per CDR3 protein. The table has about 120,000 distinct CDR3 sequences, approximately 13% seen once. Time point described: patch test 1, 2 weeks after DPC sensitization. Treatment here: therapeutic diphenylcyclopropenone sensitization with weekly scalp DPC. Sequencing used whole blood, obtained in connection with sensitization to the hapten diphenylcyclopropenone (DPC). The receptor set was obtained from a man between 18 and 29 years old with alopecia areata. Some clones in this sample may be carry-over from other donors' samples.

V usage is TRBV5-6 and J usage is TRBJ2-6; 8 positions agree with TRBD1. V shed 2 bases, J shed 2 bases, and the junction held 9 bases outside the gene matches. The CDR3 sequence is 18 residues long. Germline-derived CDR1 and CDR2 are SGHDT and YYEEEE. DNA of the CDR3: TGTGCCAGCAGCTTTTTCGGCAGGGGGCAGGCTGGGGCCAACGTCCTGACTTTC. As protein: CASSFFGRGQAGANVLTF.

The V gene is TRBV18, the J gene TRBJ2-1; D unclear. CDR3 length: 14 residues. Trimming removed 2 bases at V and 0 bases at J, with 5 bases between. Germline assignment: CDR1 KGHSH and CDR2 LQKENI. CDR3 sequence reads: CASSPYSSYNEQFF. The DNA for the CDR3 is TGTGCCAGCTCACCATACAGCTCCTACAATGAGCAGTTCTTC.

In its sample, this clonotype was seen a few times. This chain links TRBV19 with TRBJ1-4; 7 positions agree with TRBD1. This CDR3 spans 16 amino acids. CDR1 is LNHDA, CDR2 SQIVND, per germline (reference sequence). V shed 6 bases and J 7 bases; nucleotides not matched to a gene: 14. Here the CDR3 reads CASSPSGQARSEKLFF. The DNA for the CDR3 is TGTGCCAGTAGCCCGAGTGGACAGGCTCGGAGTGAAAAACTGTTTTTT.

This clonotype was counted ten times or more. The chain is built from TRBV6-6 and TRBJ1-6; D unresolved. Germline CDR1 MNHNY, CDR2 SVGAGI (reference sequence). The CDR3 is 17 amino acids. Trimming took off 0 bases at V and 7 bases at J, with 16 bases between the two ends. This CDR3 reads CASSYSRAPGFNSPLHF. CDR3 bases: TGTGCCAGCAGTTACTCGAGAGCCCCGGGGTTCAATTCACCCCTCCACTTT.

This clonotype was detected a few times. The genes are TRBV9 and TRBJ2-5; D unresolved. CDR3 length equals 13 residues. Germline CDR1 is SGDLS and CDR2 is YYNGEE. V was shortened by 0 bases and J by 2 bases, with 5 bases between the two germline ends. CDR3 region: CASSVGGQETQYF. The DNA for the CDR3 is TGTGCCAGCAGCGTAGGTGGGCAAGAGACCCAGTACTTC.

This clonotype has just a few counts. The rearrangement joins TRBV6-6 to TRBJ2-3, with 11 bases matching TRBD2. Germline V gene data show CDR1 as MNHNY and CDR2 as SVGAGI (reference sequence). V shed 2 bases and J 5 bases; nucleotides not matched to a gene: 6. The CDR3 sequence is 16 residues long. CDR3 nucleotides: TGTGCCAGCAGTTACGTTTCTAGCGGGGGGATAGATACGCAGTATTTT. Translation: CASSYVSSGGIDTQYF.

In this sample, this clonotype turned up a few times. The J gene is TRBJ2-5, the V gene TRBV20-1, with 9 positions matching TRBD1. The V gene end was trimmed by 6 bases and the J gene end by 2 bases; junction bases not matched to a gene: 4. The germline V gene has CDR1 DFQATT and CDR2 SNEGSKA (reference sequence). This CDR3 region has 13 residues. The CDR3 region is CSAPGTGQETQYF. Here the CDR3 DNA reads TGCAGTGCGCCCGGGACAGGGCAAGAGACCCAGTACTTC.

The chain links TRBV24-1 to TRBJ1-2; D not certain. In germline, CDR1 is KGHDR, CDR2 SFDVKD. Trimming removed 1 base from V and 8 bases from J, with 4 bases in between. The CDR3 runs to 11 residues. CDR3 in amino acids: CATSDFRGYTF. CDR3 DNA: TGTGCCACCAGTGATTTCAGGGGCTACACCTTC.

V usage is TRBV20-1 and J usage is TRBJ1-1, with D perhaps matching TRBD1 (6 bases). V gave up 0 bases and J gave up 0 bases, with 8 bases separating them. The CDR3 runs to 14 residues. Per germline, CDR1 DFQATT and CDR2 SNEGSKA (reference sequence). The CDR3 loop reads CSAREDSLNTEAFF. The CDR3 bases are TGCAGTGCTAGAGAGGACAGCCTGAACACTGAAGCTTTCTTT.

This clonotype occurred a few times. J is TRBJ2-7 and V is TRBV7-9, with unresolved D. Germline CDR1 SEHNR, CDR2 FQNEAQ (reference sequence). The CDR3 sequence is 14 residues long. The germline V and J ends were trimmed by 1 base and 0 bases, with 7 bases remaining between them. The CDR3 here is CASSLGVLSYEQYF. The CDR3 nucleotides are TGTGCCAGCAGCTTAGGAGTTCTCTCCTACGAGCAGTACTTC.